The 9 T cell receptor beta chains given below trace back to one sample, sequenced in a study of T-cell memory formation after mild COVID-19. TCRdb recomputed calls from the 5' RACE reads with MiXCR, one row per CDR3 protein. The data contain about 350,000 distinct CDR3 sequences, approximately 14% of them seen just once; the ten biggest clones take up 22%. Sequences were obtained from PBMCs or a T cell subset sorted from them (not recorded which). The receptor set was obtained from a young man who had mild COVID-19 (a few samples of this study predate the infection). Cell type and time point are not known.

V is TRBV7-9 and J is TRBJ1-6, with TRBD1 identical over 7 bases. The V gene end was trimmed by 2 bases and the J gene end by 7 bases; junction bases not matched to a gene: 5. Per germline, CDR1 SEHNR and CDR2 FQNEAQ (reference sequence). The CDR3 spans 15 residues. The CDR3 region is CASSLHRGGNSPLHF. CDR3 DNA sequence: TGTGCCAGCAGCTTACACAGGGGCGGGAATTCACCCCTCCACTTT.

The chain joins TRBV7-2 to TRBJ2-3; TRBD2 matches at 10 bases. The CDR3 contains 17 residues. V shed 6 bases and J 0 bases; nucleotides not matched to a gene: 9. CDR1 SGHTA and CDR2 FQGNSA come from the germline V gene. CDR3: CASSRVAGGLSTDTQYF. The DNA of the CDR3 is TGTGCCAGCAGTCGGGTAGCGGGGGGCCTCAGCACAGATACGCAGTATTTT.

The V call is TRBV6-6, the J call TRBJ1-3, with D maybe TRBD1 (5 bases). The V and J ends lost 4 bases and 2 bases respectively, with 12 bases between them. Germline V gene sequence: CDR1 MNHNY, CDR2 SVGAGI (reference sequence). The CDR3 covers 15 residues. CDR3 loop: CASSLGGVTGNTIYF. The CDR3 region has the DNA TGTGCCAGCAGTTTAGGAGGGGTCACTGGAAACACCATATATTTT.

This clonotype was observed many times. The chain combines TRBV12-3 or TRBV12-4 with TRBJ1-2; D remains ambiguous. V was cut by 5 bases and J by 8 bases, with 15 bases left in between. This CDR3 has 13 residues. CDR3: CASSSGRARGYTF. The CDR3 nucleotides are TGTGCCAGCAGTAGCGGTAGGGCCCGCGGCTACACCTTC.

V usage is TRBV28 and J usage is TRBJ2-5; TRBD2 aligns across 14 bases. This CDR3 has 17 amino acids. The ends lost 6 bases at V and 3 bases at J; junction bases unmatched: 9. Germline CDR1 reads MDHEN; CDR2 reads SYDVKM. In DNA, the CDR3 is TGTGCCAGCAGCCGCTTTTGGACTAGCGGGGGGAAAGAGACCCAGTACTTC. This encodes CASSRFWTSGGKETQYF.

This CDR3 is CSVSSDGGEQYF. In DNA, the CDR3 is TGCAGCGTATCTAGCGATGGAGGCGAGCAGTACTTC. The J gene is TRBJ2-7, the V gene TRBV29-1, with D perhaps TRBD2 (6 bases). CDR1 is SQVTM, CDR2 ANQGSEA, per germline. This CDR3 comprises 12 residues. V was trimmed by 6 bases and J by 6 bases, leaving 15 bases between them.

The chain employs TRBV28 and TRBJ2-1, with 7 bases aligning to TRBD1. J gave up 4 bases and V 1 base, and 7 bases lay outside the gene matches. CDR3 length: 16 amino acids. Per germline, CDR1 MDHEN and CDR2 SYDVKM. The CDR3 loop is CASSLFGDSDYNEQFF. The CDR3 DNA is TGTGCCAGCAGTTTATTTGGGGACAGCGATTACAATGAGCAGTTCTTC.

This clonotype has just a few counts. V is TRBV5-1 and J is TRBJ2-2; 8 bases line up with TRBD1. This CDR3 spans 15 amino acids. With V trimmed by 5 bases and J by 3 bases, 6 bases remained unmatched. The germline CDR1 and CDR2 sequences are SGHRS and YFSETQ. The CDR3 sequence: CASSSGTGYTGELFF. The CDR3 DNA reads TGCGCCAGCAGTTCCGGGACAGGATACACCGGGGAGCTGTTTTTT.

This clonotype was counted ten times or more. V is TRBV5-1 and J is TRBJ1-1; a possible D gene is TRBD1 (5 bases). Trimming stripped 2 bases from V and 2 bases from J, with 7 bases between. The CDR3 loop spans 13 amino acids. CDR1 and CDR2 (germline): SGHRS, YFSETQ. CDR3 in amino acids: CASSFDSNTEAFF. CDR3 in DNA: TGCGCCAGCAGCTTCGACAGTAACACTGAAGCTTTCTTT. Variable domain in full (rest from reference TRBV5-1 and TRBJ1-1): KAGVTQTPRYLIKTRGQQVTLSCSPISGHRSVSWYQQTPGQGLQFLFEYFSETQRNKGNFPGRFSGRQFSNSRSEMNVSTLELGDSALYLCASSFDSNTEAFFGQGTRLTVV.